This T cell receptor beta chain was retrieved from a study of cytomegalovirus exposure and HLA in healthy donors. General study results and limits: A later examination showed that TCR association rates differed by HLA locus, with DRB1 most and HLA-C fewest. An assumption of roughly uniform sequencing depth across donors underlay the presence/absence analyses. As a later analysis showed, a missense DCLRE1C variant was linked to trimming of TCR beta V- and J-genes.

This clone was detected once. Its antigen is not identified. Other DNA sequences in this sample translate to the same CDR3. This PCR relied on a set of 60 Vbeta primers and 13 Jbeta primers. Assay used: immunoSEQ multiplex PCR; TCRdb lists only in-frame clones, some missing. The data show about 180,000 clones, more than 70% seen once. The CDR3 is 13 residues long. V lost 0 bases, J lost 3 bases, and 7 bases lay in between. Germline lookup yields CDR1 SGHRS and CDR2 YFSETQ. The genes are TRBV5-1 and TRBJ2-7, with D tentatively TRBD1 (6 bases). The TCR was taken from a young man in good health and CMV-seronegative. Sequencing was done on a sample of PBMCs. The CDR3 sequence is CASSLDRVYEQYF. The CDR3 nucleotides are TGCGCCAGCAGCTTGGACAGGGTCTACGAGCAGTACTTC.